This is a list of T cell receptor beta chains from one sample in a study of T cell responses to AZD1222 COVID-19 vaccine. Using immunoSEQ multiplex PCR, the repertoire was profiled, and TCRdb retains in-frame clones only, with some absent. The sample contains 150,000 to 200,000 clones, around 90% of which appear only once. The sequencing here drew on peripheral blood, taken 28 days after the second dose of the MenACWY control vaccine. The receptors originated from an adult who received the MenACWY meningococcal vaccine as a control. CDR3s include the opening cysteine and the closing phenylalanine or tryptophan. Each record gives: J gene, D gene, clone size, V gene, CDR3 protein, CDR3 DNA. The D gene is left open where the match is weak. Clone size is given for some rows only: seen once, a few or many times, or a class if the clone is expanded.

TRBJ1-3	-	-	TRBV9	CASSRDSINTIYF	TGTGCCAGCAGTAGAGACAGTATAAACACCATATATTTT
TRBJ2-7	-	-	TRBV28	CASNNGRSLYEQYF	TGTGCCAGCAATAATGGCCGTTCCCTCTACGAGCAGTACTTC
TRBJ1-5	-	-	TRBV28	CASKGFTSNQPQHF	TGTGCCAGCAAGGGTTTCACTAGCAATCAGCCCCAGCATTTT
TRBJ1-6	-	once	TRBV28	CASSPHSNSPLHF	TGTGCCAGCAGTCCTCATAGTAATTCACCCCTCCACTTT
TRBJ2-7	-	-	TRBV28	CASSVEDEQYF	TGTGCCAGCAGTGTCGAGGACGAGCAGTACTTC
TRBJ1-2	-	-	TRBV18	CASSPAGDNYGYTF	TGTGCCAGCTCACCAGCAGGAGATAACTATGGCTACACCTTC
TRBJ2-7	-	-	TRBV7-9	CASSGYRAEEQYF	TGTGCCAGCAGCGGATACAGGGCGGAAGAGCAGTACTTC
TRBJ1-1	-	few	TRBV7-9	CASSPDGLAEAFF	TGTGCCAGCAGCCCCGATGGGTTGGCTGAAGCTTTCTTT
TRBJ1-1	-	-	TRBV13	CASSHARGWNTEAFF	TGTGCCAGCAGCCACGCCCGGGGGTGGAACACTGAAGCTTTCTTT
TRBJ2-5	TRBD1	-	TRBV5-8	CASSPSPGQQETQYF	TGTGCCAGCAGCCCCAGCCCGGGACAGCAAGAGACCCAGTACTTC
TRBJ2-2	-	-	TRBV7-2	CASSLLGNTGELFF	TGTGCCAGCAGCTTATTAGGGAACACCGGGGAGCTGTTTTTT
TRBJ2-2	TRBD1	-	TRBV27	CASSSRPGQGNPGELFF	TGTGCCAGCAGTTCTCGTCCGGGACAGGGGAACCCCGGGGAGCTGTTTTTT
TRBJ2-1	TRBD2	-	TRBV7-2	CASSLSGSVNNEQFF	TGTGCCAGCAGCTTAAGCGGGAGTGTCAACAATGAGCAGTTCTTC
TRBJ1-5	-	-	TRBV28	CASSLGGGRPNQPQHF	TGTGCCAGCAGTTTAGGGGGAGGGCGGCCTAATCAGCCCCAGCATTTT
TRBJ2-3	TRBD1	-	TRBV4-3	CASSQGFPGTGTDTQYF	TGCGCCAGCAGCCAAGGGTTTCCCGGGACAGGAACAGATACGCAGTATTTT
TRBJ1-4	TRBD1	-	TRBV4-2	CASSHEDRAGLFF	TGTGCCAGCAGCCACGAAGACAGGGCGGGACTGTTTTTT
TRBJ2-5	-	-	TRBV2	CASRGQQETQYF	TGTGCCAGCAGGGGGCAGCAAGAGACCCAGTACTTC
TRBJ1-3	-	-	TRBV4-3	CASSQDFSHGNTIYF	TGCGCCAGCAGCCAAGATTTTAGTCACGGCAACACCATATATTTT
TRBJ2-1	TRBD2	-	TRBV6-5	CASSFLTSHEQFF	TGTGCCAGCAGTTTCCTGACTAGCCATGAGCAGTTCTTC
TRBJ1-1	-	once	TRBV20-1	CSASRGGSNTEAFF	TGCAGTGCTAGTCGGGGGGGGTCGAACACTGAAGCTTTCTTT
TRBJ1-2	TRBD1	-	TRBV3-1/TRBV3-2	CASSQVGGPRDRTYGYTF	TGTGCCAGCAGCCAAGTGGGGGGCCCCCGGGACAGGACATATGGCTACACCTTC
TRBJ2-1	-	-	TRBV27	CASSPRLSSYNEQFF	TGTGCCAGCAGCCCTCGCCTTAGCTCCTACAATGAGCAGTTCTTC
TRBJ1-2	-	-	TRBV19	CASSISENSYGYTF	TGTGCCAGTAGTATTAGTGAAAACTCCTATGGCTACACCTTC
TRBJ2-5	TRBD2	-	TRBV4-3	CASSQASGRPETQYF	TGCGCCAGCAGCCAAGCTAGCGGGAGACCGGAGACCCAGTACTTC
TRBJ1-3	TRBD1	-	TRBV19	CASSIGQGFAGNTIYF	TGTGCCAGTAGTATTGGACAGGGCTTCGCGGGAAACACCATATATTTT
TRBJ1-1	-	-	TRBV28	CASSLGGPPNTEAFF	TGTGCCAGCAGTTTGGGTGGACCCCCGAACACTGAAGCTTTCTTT
TRBJ1-1	-	-	TRBV5-6	CASSAPEVGRRGTNTEAFF	TGTGCCAGCAGCGCCCCTGAGGTAGGGCGTCGAGGTACAAACACTGAAGCTTTCTTT